The rows below give T cell receptor beta chains drawn from one sample of a study of CD8+CD57+ T cells in acquired aplastic anemia. TCRdb analysed the reads with MiXCR anew, one entry per CDR3 protein. The repertoire holds 250,000 to 350,000 distinct CDR3 sequences, with around 60% as singletons. The sequencing sample was made of sorted CD4+, CD8+, or CD8+CD57+ T cells (not recorded which) from PBMCs. These receptors originate from a human donor with severe aplastic anemia or a healthy control (not recorded which). Both conserved end residues are part of each CDR3. The D gene is left open where the match is weak. Not every row has a clone size; where given, it reads once, few, many or a size class.

>-|-|TRBJ2-3|TRBV19
CASSGGSTDTQYF
TGTGCCAGTAGTGGCGGGAGCACAGATACGCAGTATTTT
>TRBD1|-|TRBJ1-2|TRBV5-5
CASRQGLNGYTF
TGTGCCAGCAGACAGGGGCTGAATGGCTACACCTTC
>TRBD1|-|TRBJ2-5|TRBV5-6
CASNMGQENVQETQYF
TGTGCCAGCAACATGGGACAGGAAAACGTGCAAGAGACCCAGTACTTC
>-|many|TRBJ2-3|TRBV5-1
CASRPGTGAPSTDTQYF
TGCGCCAGCAGGCCGGGTACGGGGGCACCTAGCACAGATACGCAGTATTTT
>TRBD1|-|TRBJ1-2|TRBV7-6
CASSLGDRGDYGYTF
TGTGCCAGCAGCTTAGGGGACAGGGGTGACTATGGCTACACCTTC
>TRBD2|-|TRBJ2-3|TRBV19
CASGLAGYSTDTQYF
TGTGCCAGTGGACTAGCGGGGTACAGCACAGATACGCAGTATTTT
>TRBD1|-|TRBJ2-7|TRBV20-1
CSASGQGHSYEQYF
TGCAGTGCAAGTGGACAGGGCCACTCCTACGAGCAGTACTTC
>-|once|TRBJ2-1|TRBV4-2
CASSLSQVNEQFF
TGTGCCAGCAGCCTCTCCCAGGTCAATGAGCAGTTCTTC
>-|-|TRBJ2-2|TRBV19
CASSMAGVGTGELFF
TGTGCCAGTAGTATGGCCGGGGTTGGGACCGGGGAGCTGTTTTTT
>-|few|TRBJ1-2|TRBV11-3
CASSPEGGYGYTF
TGTGCCAGCTCACCGGAAGGGGGGTATGGCTACACCTTC
>TRBD2|-|TRBJ2-5|TRBV7-2
CASRLILAGQETQYF
TGTGCCAGCAGACTCATACTAGCGGGGCAAGAGACCCAGTACTTC
>-|-|TRBJ1-1|TRBV7-3
CASSLSSSSPEAFF
TGTGCCAGCAGCTTAAGTTCTTCCTCCCCTGAAGCTTTCTTT
>-|-|TRBJ1-5|TRBV19
CATYQAGLNQPQHF
TGTGCCACCTACCAGGCAGGGCTAAATCAGCCCCAGCATTTT
>TRBD2|many|TRBJ2-1|TRBV12-3/TRBV12-4
CASSLAGETNEQFF
TGTGCCAGCAGCCTAGCGGGGGAAACCAATGAGCAGTTCTTC
>-|-|TRBJ2-1|TRBV24-1
CATSDPPSGFRHNEQFF
TGTGCCACCAGTGATCCACCGAGCGGGTTTCGCCACAATGAGCAGTTCTTC
>-|many|TRBJ2-7|TRBV30
CAWSVLREQYF
TGTGCCTGGAGTGTACTTCGGGAGCAGTACTTC
>TRBD2|many|TRBJ2-1|TRBV6-5
CASSYRQRGGRFHEQFF
TGTGCCAGCAGTTACCGGCAGCGGGGGGGCCGGTTCCATGAGCAGTTCTTC
>TRBD1|many|TRBJ1-4|TRBV12-3/TRBV12-4
CASSFRAGTATITNEKLFF
TGTGCCAGCAGTTTTCGGGCCGGGACAGCCACTATAACTAATGAAAAACTGTTTTTT
>TRBD2|-|TRBJ2-2|TRBV29-1
CSVRLAGGRGTGELFF
TGCAGCGTTAGACTAGCGGGGGGCCGGGGAACCGGGGAGCTGTTTTTT
>-|few|TRBJ2-3|TRBV20-1
CSARENKGERPDTQYF
TGCAGTGCTAGAGAAAACAAGGGGGAAAGGCCAGATACGCAGTATTTT
>TRBD1|-|TRBJ2-1|TRBV29-1
CSVRDRATSDYNEQFF
TGCAGCGTTCGGGACAGGGCGACTTCAGACTACAATGAGCAGTTCTTC
>TRBD1|-|TRBJ2-1|TRBV2
CASSPSLGQGENEQFF
TGTGCCAGCAGCCCCAGTCTGGGACAGGGGGAAAATGAGCAGTTCTTC
>-|-|TRBJ2-1|TRBV10-3
CASTGPGLGAWGQFF
TGTGCCAGCACCGGGCCTGGGCTAGGGGCGTGGGGGCAGTTCTTC
>-|-|TRBJ1-2|TRBV25-1
CASSESLSGAGYTF
TGTGCCAGCAGTGAAAGTCTATCGGGTGCTGGCTACACCTTC
>-|few|TRBJ2-3|TRBV7-9
CASSLLERATDTQYF
TGTGCCAGCAGCTTATTGGAGCGGGCCACAGATACGCAGTATTTT
>-|-|TRBJ1-3|TRBV12-3/TRBV12-4
CASSSGPGVGNTIYF
TGTGCCAGCAGTTCCGGACCGGGGGTAGGAAACACCATATATTTT
>TRBD1|many|TRBJ1-2|TRBV20-1
CSARAGTGTSENYGYTF
TGCAGTGCTAGGGCCGGGACAGGAACATCCGAGAACTATGGCTACACCTTC
>TRBD2|-|TRBJ2-1|TRBV10-3
CAISPGTSGGKNEQFF
TGTGCCATCAGCCCGGGGACTAGCGGGGGGAAAAATGAGCAGTTCTTC
>TRBD1|-|TRBJ2-5|TRBV7-8
CASSPYGTGGEGETQYF
TGTGCCAGCAGCCCATACGGGACAGGGGGGGAAGGAGAGACCCAGTACTTC
>-|-|TRBJ2-1|TRBV24-1
CATSERKSSYNEQFF
TGTGCCACCAGTGAACGGAAGAGCTCCTACAATGAGCAGTTCTTC
>-|-|TRBJ2-7|TRBV7-6
CASSLGVQLADEQYF
TGTGCCAGCAGCTTAGGGGTCCAACTGGCCGACGAGCAGTACTTC
>-|-|TRBJ2-4|TRBV10-3
CAISELGLGNIQYF
TGTGCCATCAGTGAGTTGGGGCTAGGGAACATTCAGTACTTC
>-|few|TRBJ2-7|TRBV20-1
CSASKGLADEQYF
TGCAGTGCTAGTAAAGGACTTGCGGACGAGCAGTACTTC
>-|-|TRBJ2-7|TRBV7-6
CASSSLGVPSYEQYF
TGTGCCAGCAGCTCCTTAGGGGTCCCTTCCTACGAGCAGTACTTC
>-|-|TRBJ2-7|TRBV7-7
CASSLTKSYEQYF
TGTGCCAGCAGCTTAACGAAATCCTACGAGCAGTACTTC
>TRBD1|-|TRBJ2-3|TRBV20-1
CSANSNRGMGYEQYF
TGCAGTGCCAATAGTAACAGGGGAATGGGCTATGAGCAGTATTTT
>-|-|TRBJ1-5|TRBV19
CATRTRGDSNQPQHF
TGTGCCACAAGGACACGAGGGGATAGCAATCAGCCCCAGCATTTT
>TRBD1|many|TRBJ1-1|TRBV11-3
CASSLDGRQGDTEAFF
TGTGCCAGCAGCTTAGATGGAAGACAGGGGGACACTGAAGCTTTCTTT
>-|many|TRBJ2-2|TRBV25-1
CASSVGGATGELFF
TGTGCCAGCAGTGTTGGGGGGGCCACCGGGGAGCTGTTTTTT
>TRBD2|-|TRBJ2-2|TRBV2
CASRTSSPVFF
TGTGCCAGCCGGACTAGCAGCCCCGTGTTTTTT
>-|many|TRBJ2-1|TRBV7-9
CASSTKWETTRYNEQFF
TGTGCCAGCAGCACAAAATGGGAGACTACCCGTTACAATGAGCAGTTCTTC
>TRBD2|few|TRBJ2-3|TRBV20-1
CSAGRGGAQDTQYF
TGCAGTGCGGGGCGGGGGGGCGCGCAGGATACGCAGTATTTT
>-|many|TRBJ2-2|TRBV18
CASSPLSTGELFF
TGTGCCAGCTCACCATTGTCGACCGGGGAGCTGTTTTTT
>-|-|TRBJ1-2|TRBV20-1
CSATGKGDYGYTF
TGCAGTGCTACAGGGAAGGGTGACTATGGCTACACCTTC
>-|few|TRBJ2-7|TRBV7-8
CASSSPPRGSYEQYF
TGTGCCAGCAGCTCCCCACCGAGGGGTTCCTACGAGCAGTACTTC
>TRBD2|-|TRBJ2-1|TRBV24-1
CAASDPTGGRVEQFF
TGTGCCGCCAGTGATCCGACGGGGGGGAGGGTTGAGCAGTTCTTC
>-|-|TRBJ1-1|TRBV9
CASSQPGRQATTEAFF
TGTGCCAGCAGTCAACCGGGCCGCCAAGCGACAACTGAAGCTTTCTTT
>-|-|TRBJ2-5|TRBV7-9
CASSLSKITGYQETQYF
TGTGCCAGCAGCTTATCCAAAATTACGGGGTACCAAGAGACCCAGTACTTC
>-|many|TRBJ1-5|TRBV7-2
CASSAYNQPQHF
TGTGCCAGCAGCGCGTATAATCAGCCCCAGCATTTT
>-|many|TRBJ2-5|TRBV7-8
CASSPGRNQETQYF
TGTGCCAGCAGCCCCGGACGGAACCAAGAGACCCAGTACTTC
>TRBD1|few|TRBJ1-2|TRBV20-1
CSAREDRSIHGYTF
TGCAGTGCTAGAGAGGACAGGAGCATCCATGGCTACACCTTC
>-|few|TRBJ2-7|TRBV29-1
CSVKDSSSYEQYF
TGCAGCGTCAAGGACTCCAGCTCCTACGAGCAGTACTTC
>TRBD1|-|TRBJ1-1|TRBV12-5
CASGDRGRVAFF
TGTGCTAGTGGCGACAGGGGTCGGGTAGCTTTCTTT
>-|many|TRBJ2-1|TRBV19
CASSVVTYNEQFF
TGTGCCAGTAGTGTCGTTACCTACAATGAGCAGTTCTTC
>-|-|TRBJ1-2|TRBV2
CASTPARGEMDYGYTF
TGTGCCAGCACGCCGGCTCGAGGGGAGATGGACTATGGCTACACCTTC
>-|few|TRBJ1-2|TRBV18
CASSPLTGTVHGYTF
TGTGCCAGCTCACCACTTACGGGGACGGTCCATGGCTACACCTTC
>TRBD1|-|TRBJ1-6|TRBV19
CASKDREGYSSCNSPLHF
TGTGCCAGTAAGGACAGGGAGGGCTACAGCTCCTGTAATTCACCCCTCCACTTT
>-|-|TRBJ2-2|TRBV5-1
CASSLGRAGELFF
TGCGCCAGCAGCCTCGGGCGAGCCGGGGAGCTGTTTTTT
>-|-|TRBJ1-1|TRBV5-4
CASSSPGVWGTEAFF
TGTGCCAGCAGCTCCCCGGGGGTGTGGGGCACTGAAGCTTTCTTT